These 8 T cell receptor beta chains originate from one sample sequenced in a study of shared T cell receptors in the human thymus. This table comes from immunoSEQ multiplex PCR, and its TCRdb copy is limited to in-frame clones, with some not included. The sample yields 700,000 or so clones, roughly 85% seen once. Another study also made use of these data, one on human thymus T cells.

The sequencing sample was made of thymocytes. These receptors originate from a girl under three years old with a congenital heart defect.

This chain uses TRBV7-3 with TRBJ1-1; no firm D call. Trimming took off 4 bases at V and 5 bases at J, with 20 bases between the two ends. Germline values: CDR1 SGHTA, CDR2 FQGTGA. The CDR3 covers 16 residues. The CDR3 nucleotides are TGTGCCAGCAGCTCCGCCGGGAGACGAGGGAAGACTGAAGCTTTCTTT. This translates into CASSSAGRRGKTEAFF.

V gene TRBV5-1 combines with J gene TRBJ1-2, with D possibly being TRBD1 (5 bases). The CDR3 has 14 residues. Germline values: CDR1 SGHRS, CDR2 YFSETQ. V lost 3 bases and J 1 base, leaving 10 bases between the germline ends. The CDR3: CASSSRQFNYGYTF. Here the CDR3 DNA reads TGCGCCAGCAGCTCCAGACAGTTTAACTATGGCTACACCTTC.

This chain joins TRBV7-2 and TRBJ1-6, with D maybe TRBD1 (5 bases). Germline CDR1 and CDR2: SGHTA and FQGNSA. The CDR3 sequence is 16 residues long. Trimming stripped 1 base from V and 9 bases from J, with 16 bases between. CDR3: CASSLVIDRSGSPLHF. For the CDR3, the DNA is TGTGCCAGCAGCTTAGTGATTGACAGATCGGGTTCACCCCTCCACTTT.

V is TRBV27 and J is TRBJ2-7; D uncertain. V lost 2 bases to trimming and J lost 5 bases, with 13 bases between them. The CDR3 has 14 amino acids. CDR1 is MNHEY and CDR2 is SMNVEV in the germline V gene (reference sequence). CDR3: CASSLIPGVHEQYF. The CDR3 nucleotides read TGTGCCAGCAGTTTAATCCCGGGTGTTCACGAGCAGTACTTC.

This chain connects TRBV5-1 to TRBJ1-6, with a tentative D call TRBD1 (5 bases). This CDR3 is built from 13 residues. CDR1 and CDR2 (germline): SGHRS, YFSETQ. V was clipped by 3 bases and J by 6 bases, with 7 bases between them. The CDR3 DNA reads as TGCGCCAGCAGCTCTCAGGGTAATTCACCCCTCCACTTT. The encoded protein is CASSSQGNSPLHF.

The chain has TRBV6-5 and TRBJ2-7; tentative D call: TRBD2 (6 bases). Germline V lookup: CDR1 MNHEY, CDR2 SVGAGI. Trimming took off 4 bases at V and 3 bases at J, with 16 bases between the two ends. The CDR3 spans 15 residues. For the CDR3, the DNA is TGTGCCAGCAGTTCAGATCCGTGGGGAGGCTACGAGCAGTACTTC. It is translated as CASSSDPWGGYEQYF.

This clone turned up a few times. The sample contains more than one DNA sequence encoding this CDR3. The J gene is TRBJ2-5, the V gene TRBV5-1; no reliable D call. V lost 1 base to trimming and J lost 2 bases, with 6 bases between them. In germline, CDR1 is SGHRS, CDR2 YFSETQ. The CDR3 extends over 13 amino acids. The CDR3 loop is CASSLRGQETQYF. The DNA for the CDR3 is TGCGCCAGCAGCTTGAGAGGACAAGAGACCCAGTACTTC. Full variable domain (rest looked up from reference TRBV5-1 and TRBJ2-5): KAGVTQTPRYLIKTRGQQVTLSCSPISGHRSVSWYQQTPGQGLQFLFEYFSETQRNKGNFPGRFSGRQFSNSRSEMNVSTLELGDSALYLCASSLRGQETQYFGPGTRLLVL.

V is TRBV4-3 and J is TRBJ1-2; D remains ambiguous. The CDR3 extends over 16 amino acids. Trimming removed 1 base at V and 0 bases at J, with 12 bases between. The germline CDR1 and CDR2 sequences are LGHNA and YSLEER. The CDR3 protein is CASSQVLGHTNYGYTF. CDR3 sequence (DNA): TGCGCCAGCAGCCAAGTTCTTGGCCACACTAACTATGGCTACACCTTC.